Following are 18 T cell receptor beta chains from one sample sequenced in a study of neurological immune-mediated disorders. Via MiXCR, TCRdb re-called the 5' RACE reads, giving one row per CDR3 protein. The sample yields some 65,000 distinct CDR3 sequences, approximately 4.2% seen once. The material sequenced was PBMCs. Source of these receptors: a man in his fifties with multiple sclerosis.

This clonotype was seen many times. V gene TRBV2 combines with J gene TRBJ2-1; 10 nucleotides match TRBD2. The CDR3 is made up of 14 amino acids. V gave up 8 bases and J gave up 7 bases; unmatched junction bases: 8. Germline-derived CDR1 and CDR2 are SNHLY and FYNNEI. The CDR3 sequence: CASLSGGAGNEQFF. Written as DNA, the CDR3 is TGTGCCAGCCTAAGCGGGGGGGCGGGTAATGAGCAGTTCTTC.

This clonotype was observed at least ten times. J is TRBJ1-5 and V is TRBV4-1; D gene uncertain. Germline V gene lookup returns CDR1 MGHRA and CDR2 YSYEKL. V was shortened by 3 bases and J by 1 base, with 16 bases between the two germline ends. The CDR3 has 17 residues. The chain's CDR3 is CASSQDESARSNQPQHF. Written as DNA, the CDR3 is TGCGCCAGCAGCCAGGATGAGTCGGCCAGAAGCAATCAGCCCCAGCATTTT.

This clonotype was recorded many times. The V gene is TRBV7-9, the J gene TRBJ1-2; D gene uncertain. V dropped 1 base and J dropped 3 bases, with 6 bases sitting between them. CDR1 SEHNR and CDR2 FQNEAQ come from the germline V gene (reference sequence). The CDR3 consists of 13 residues. CDR3 region: CASSLDEYYGYTF. The CDR3 DNA follows: TGTGCCAGCAGCTTAGATGAGTACTATGGCTACACCTTC.

This clonotype was found many times. The V call is TRBV28, the J call TRBJ1-1, with 10 bases lining up with TRBD1. The CDR3 loop spans 15 amino acids. Germline V lookup: CDR1 MDHEN, CDR2 SYDVKM. J was trimmed by 5 bases and V by 6 bases; bases with no gene match: 9. CDR3 residues: CASRSRDRGWTEAFF. CDR3 nucleotide sequence: TGTGCCAGCAGATCCCGGGACAGGGGATGGACTGAAGCTTTCTTT. Full variable domain (missing parts from reference TRBV28 and TRBJ1-1): DVKVTQSSRYLVKRTGEKVFLECVQDMDHENMFWYRQDPGLGLRLIYFSYDVKMKEKGDIPEGYSVSREKKERFSLILESASTNQTSMYLCASRSRDRGWTEAFFGQGTRLTVV.

This clonotype appeared many times. The rearrangement joins TRBV5-1 to TRBJ2-7; 11 bases align to TRBD2. Germline V gives CDR1 SGHRS, CDR2 YFSETQ. The length of the CDR3 is 15 residues. Unmatched junction bases numbered 10, after V lost 4 bases and J lost 7 bases. CDR3 sequence (DNA): TGCGCCAGCAGCCTGGAGCTAGCGGGGGGAGTGGAGCAGTACTTC. Its translation is CASSLELAGGVEQYF.

This clonotype was seen ten or more times. The J gene is TRBJ1-4, the V gene TRBV15; 12 nucleotides align to TRBD1. The CDR3 is 15 residues long. Trimming took 10 bases from V and 8 from J; bases not matched to a gene: 11. Per the germline V gene, CDR1 is LNHNV and CDR2 is YYDKDF (reference sequence). The CDR3 protein is CASRDRGPLGEKLFF. The CDR3 bases are TGTGCCAGCCGGGACAGGGGGCCTTTAGGGGAAAAACTGTTTTTT. The variable domain in full, completed from reference TRBV15 and TRBJ1-4, reads DAMVIQNPRYQVTQFGKPVTLSCSQTLNHNVMYWYQQKSSQAPKLLFHYYDKDFNNEADTPDNFQSRRPNTSFCFLDIRSPGLGDTAMYLCASRDRGPLGEKLFFGSGTQLSVL.

Many counts were recorded for this clonotype. This sequence joins TRBV5-6 and TRBJ2-7, with D possibly matching TRBD2 (6 bases). V lost 0 bases, J lost 2 bases, and 9 bases lay in between. This CDR3 region has 14 residues. Looked up from germline, CDR1 is SGHDT and CDR2 is YYEEEE. The CDR3 region is CASSLAGTAYEQYV. In DNA form, the CDR3 reads TGTGCCAGCAGCTTGGCCGGGACTGCCTACGAGCAGTACGTC.

This clonotype has a count of ten or more. The J gene is TRBJ1-5, the V gene TRBV5-8; D perhaps matches TRBD1 (5 bases). V lost 0 bases to trimming and J lost 0 bases, with 13 bases between them. Germline V gene sequence: CDR1 SGHTS, CDR2 YDEGEE. There are 17 residues in the CDR3. Here the CDR3 reads CASSLASWGNSNQPQHF. CDR3 nucleotides: TGTGCCAGCAGCTTGGCGTCTTGGGGCAATAGCAATCAGCCCCAGCATTTT.

This clonotype was recorded at least ten times. The genes are TRBV6-5 and TRBJ2-2; TRBD1 might be the D (6 bases). This CDR3 has 15 residues. Germline CDR1 MNHEY, CDR2 SVGAGI. The ends were cut back, 5 bases at V and 4 bases at J, with 14 bases in the middle. This chain's CDR3 is CASSQGQILTGELFF. CDR3 coding DNA: TGTGCCAGCAGTCAAGGACAGATCCTCACCGGGGAGCTGTTTTTT.

This clonotype was counted many times. This rearrangement joins TRBV5-1 to TRBJ1-1; possible D gene TRBD1, 5 bases. V lost 4 bases and J lost 6, with 16 bases in between. Germline V gene data show CDR1 as SGHRS and CDR2 as YFSETQ. This CDR3 comprises 14 residues. CDR3 nucleotides: TGCGCCAGCAGCCCTCCCGGCGGGGCCGCTGAAGCTTTCTTT. Its protein product is CASSPPGGAAEAFF.

The sample holds many counts of this clonotype. This rearrangement joins TRBV5-5 to TRBJ2-5; TRBD1 is a possible D gene (6 bases). The germline V gene has CDR1 SGHKS and CDR2 YYEKEE (reference sequence). There are 17 residues in the CDR3. The V end lost 0 bases, the J end lost 6 bases, and 21 bases lay between the germline ends. The CDR3 DNA is TGTGCCAGCAGCTTGGCTTTGGCATCCGGGACAAGTAAGACCCAGTACTTC. It yields the protein CASSLALASGTSKTQYF.

This clonotype turned up a few times. This rearrangement joins TRBV20-1 to TRBJ2-5; TRBD1 matches 11 bases. The V gene end was trimmed by 6 bases and the J gene end by 4 bases; junction bases not matched to a gene: 19. CDR3 length: 18 residues. From germline, CDR1 is DFQATT and CDR2 SNEGSKA (reference sequence). Here the CDR3 DNA reads TGCAGTGCCACACGGGACAGGGGGACTTTACCCAATGGAGAGACCCAGTACTTC. This encodes CSATRDRGTLPNGETQYF.

This clonotype was seen more than once but under ten times. J is TRBJ2-5 and V is TRBV7-6; maybe TRBD1 (5 bases). This CDR3 is built from 14 residues. The V end was cut by 1 base, the J end by 2 bases, with 8 bases between. Germline V gives CDR1 SGHVS, CDR2 FNYEAQ. The CDR3 DNA is TGTGCCAGCAGCTTAGAAAGGGGTCAAGAGACCCAGTACTTC. Amino acid sequence: CASSLERGQETQYF. Filled out from reference TRBV7-6 and TRBJ2-5, the complete variable domain reads GAGVSQSPRYKVTKRGQDVALRCDPISGHVSLYWYRQALGQGPEFLTYFNYEAQQDKSGLPNDRFSAERPEGSISTLTIQRTEQRDSAMYRCASSLERGQETQYFGPGTRLLVL.

The chain couples TRBV9 to TRBJ1-1; D is perhaps TRBD1 (6 bases). The germline gives CDR1 SGDLS, CDR2 YYNGEE. This CDR3 has 15 residues. Trimming pared 0 bases from V and 4 bases from J, leaving 13 bases between. This CDR3 is CASSVEPSGVTEAFF. The CDR3 bases are TGTGCCAGCAGCGTAGAACCTTCAGGGGTCACTGAAGCTTTCTTT.

This clonotype was found many times. The chain links TRBV20-1 to TRBJ2-3; 9 bases are a match to TRBD2. After removal of 0 bases from V and 2 bases from J, the junction contained 6 bases not matched to a gene. This CDR3 has 16 amino acids. The germline CDR1 and CDR2 sequences are DFQATT and SNEGSKA (reference sequence). CDR3 protein: CSARDPSGGPTDTQYF. The CDR3 bases are TGCAGTGCTAGAGATCCCAGCGGGGGGCCCACAGATACGCAGTATTTT.

This clonotype has at least ten counts. The V call is TRBV6-5, the J call TRBJ2-7, with 7 positions matching TRBD1. J was trimmed by 3 bases and V by 0 bases; bases with no gene match: 2. Per the germline V gene, CDR1 is MNHEY and CDR2 is SVGAGI. The CDR3 is made up of 14 amino acids. The CDR3 coding sequence is TGTGCCAGCAGTTACTCACGACAGGGCTACGAGCAGTACTTC. Translated: CASSYSRQGYEQYF.

This clonotype showed up just a few times. This chain uses TRBV6-1 with TRBJ2-5, with 11 bases aligning to TRBD1. CDR1 and CDR2 from the germline V gene are MNHNS and SASEGT. J gave up 4 bases and V 4 bases, and 8 bases lay outside the gene matches. The CDR3 covers 16 residues. The chain's CDR3 is CASSAGTGGSRETQYF. The CDR3 nucleotides read TGTGCCAGCAGTGCTGGGACAGGGGGATCGAGAGAGACCCAGTACTTC.

A few counts support this clonotype. The chain links TRBV7-2 to TRBJ2-2; no clear D. With 4 bases removed from V and 5 bases from J, the gap between germline ends came to 5 bases. Looked up from germline, CDR1 is SGHTA and CDR2 is FQGNSA. The CDR3 is 12 amino acids. DNA for the CDR3: TGTGCCAGCAGCTCGGAAACCGGGGAGCTGTTTTTT. Its protein is CASSSETGELFF.